This T cell receptor (beta chain) was observed in a study of Ad26.COV2.S vaccination and SARS-CoV-2 variants. Study information: As a participant in COV1001, the donor was in the Ad26.COV2.S trial arm.

The germline V gene encodes CDR1 SGHRS and CDR2 YFSETQ. This CDR3 has 15 residues. Trimming took 3 bases from V and 5 from J, leaving 17 bases between them. Sequenced by immunoSEQ multiplex PCR; TCRdb stores in-frame clones only, minus some. Here the sample spans over 450,000 clones, roughly nine tenths being singletons. Treatment given: approximately 18 received Ad26.COV2.S at low or high dose, single or two shots; a few received placebo; per-sample allocation not given. Samples were taken on day 63 after the first vaccine or placebo injection. This clonotype originated in a person aged 18-65 years who received the Ad26.COV2.S COVID-19 vaccine or a placebo. The rearrangement uses TRBV5-1 and TRBJ1-1; D is possibly TRBD1 (5 bases). This material consisted of peripheral blood, taken in a trial of Ad26.COV2.S vaccine versus placebo. The CDR3 sequence is CASSSTGTEPTEAFF. CDR3 coding DNA: TGCGCCAGCAGCTCCACTGGGACGGAGCCTACTGAAGCTTTCTTT.